The next 25 T cell receptor beta chains were all read from a single sample in a study of T cells after yellow fever vaccination. TCRdb reprocessed the 5' RACE reads via MiXCR and lists one record per CDR3 protein. The sample lists about 330,000 distinct CDR3 sequences, around 7% occurring once. Source: PBMCs, taken about 41 days after the first yellow fever vaccination. Source of these receptors: a man between 18 and 29 years old who received the YFV17D yellow fever vaccine.

This clonotype was detected a few times. The chain recombines TRBV7-6 with TRBJ2-3; TRBD2 matches at 10 bases. V lost 1 base, J lost 0 bases, and 1 base stayed unmatched. The CDR3 sequence is 16 residues long. The germline V gene encodes CDR1 SGHVS and CDR2 FNYEAQ. The CDR3 here is CASSLVAGGSTDTQYF. The CDR3 nucleotides are TGTGCCAGCAGCTTAGTAGCGGGGGGTAGCACAGATACGCAGTATTTT.

This clonotype has a count of ten or more. The CDR3 here is CASSIEGRPGANVLTF. The CDR3 DNA follows: TGTGCCAGTAGTATAGAGGGGAGGCCTGGGGCCAACGTCCTGACTTTC. The chain couples TRBV19 to TRBJ2-6; D might be TRBD2 (6 bases). The CDR3 loop spans 16 amino acids. Deletions cut 0 bases from V and 2 bases from J, with 8 bases between. The germline V gene encodes CDR1 LNHDA and CDR2 SQIVND (reference sequence).

There are many counts of this clonotype. CDR3 sequence: CASSQAATEAFF. DNA for the CDR3: TGTGCCAGCAGCCAAGCAGCCACTGAAGCTTTCTTT. The chain couples TRBV3-1 to TRBJ1-1; no clear D gene. The V and J ends lost 1 base and 4 bases respectively, with 4 bases between them. CDR1 and CDR2 from the germline V gene are LGHDT and YNNKEL (reference sequence). The CDR3 length is 12 residues.

V and J are TRBV15 and TRBJ1-5; D may be TRBD1 (5 bases). V was cut by 0 bases and J by 6 bases, with 12 bases left in between. CDR1 and CDR2 from the germline V gene are LNHNV and YYDKDF (reference sequence). CDR3 length: 15 residues. Here the CDR3 reads CATSRDSEGIQPQHF. The CDR3 region has the DNA TGTGCCACCAGCAGAGATTCCGAGGGGATTCAGCCCCAGCATTTT.

This clonotype has at least ten counts. DNA of the CDR3: TGCGCCAGCAGCTACCAGGGGGCGAACACCGGGGAGCTGTTTTTT. Its translation: CASSYQGANTGELFF. This chain joins TRBV5-1 and TRBJ2-2; the match to TRBD1 covers 7 bases. Germline V gives CDR1 SGHRS, CDR2 YFSETQ. The CDR3 length is 15 residues. Unmatched junction bases numbered 2, after V lost 3 bases and J lost 0 bases.

The table lists this clonotype with a few counts. This chain links TRBV5-4 with TRBJ1-1, with D possibly TRBD1 on 5 matching bases. Germline CDR1 is SGHNT and CDR2 is YYREEE (reference sequence). The V end was cut by 5 bases, the J end by 5 bases, with 13 bases between. The CDR3 totals 13 residues. This chain's CDR3 is CASSREGRTEAFF. Here the CDR3 DNA reads TGTGCCAGCAGTAGGGAGGGGAGAACTGAAGCTTTCTTT.

The rearrangement joins TRBV6-5 to TRBJ2-5, with D tentatively TRBD1 (5 bases). The V end was cut by 4 bases, the J end by 5 bases, with 17 bases between. The germline V gene has CDR1 MNHEY and CDR2 SVGAGI. This CDR3 contains 15 residues. The CDR3: CASSSGMTTVETQYF. The CDR3 region has the DNA TGTGCCAGCAGTTCAGGGATGACGACGGTGGAGACCCAGTACTTC.

With regard to this clonotype: This sequence may be a read error, since a much larger clone differs from it by one base. J is TRBJ2-2 and V is TRBV12-3 or TRBV12-4; 9 bases match TRBD1. J lost 6 bases, V lost 8 bases, and 7 bases had no gene match. The CDR3 loop spans 14 amino acids. CDR3 coding DNA: TGTGCCAGCGGCCGGGACAGGGACGCCGGGGAGCTGTTTTTT. The encoded protein is CASGRDRDAGELFF.

This clonotype appeared a few times. The chain uses TRBV5-5 and TRBJ2-7; D is ambiguous. The CDR3 is made up of 12 amino acids. The germline V gene encodes CDR1 SGHKS and CDR2 YYEKEE (reference sequence). The V end lost 4 bases, the J end lost 6 bases, and 11 bases lay between the germline ends. This CDR3 reads CASSPGSVEQYF. CDR3 DNA: TGTGCCAGCAGCCCTGGCAGCGTCGAGCAGTACTTC.

The CDR3 DNA is TGCAGTGCTCTCCAGGGAACTAATGAAAAACTGTTTTTT. Encoded protein: CSALQGTNEKLFF. The chain is built from TRBV20-1 and TRBJ1-4, with D perhaps TRBD1 (5 bases). This CDR3 is built from 13 residues. V lost 5 bases and J 1 base, leaving 8 bases between the germline ends. Germline lookup yields CDR1 DFQATT and CDR2 SNEGSKA (reference sequence).

This clonotype is medium-sized in the sample. The CDR3 protein is CASSFTGSSNQPQHF. The CDR3 DNA follows: TGCGCCAGCAGCTTTACAGGCTCGAGCAATCAGCCCCAGCATTTT. The chain has TRBV5-1 and TRBJ1-5, with D possibly being TRBD1 (5 bases). Trimming pared 2 bases from V and 1 base from J, leaving 10 bases between. Per germline, CDR1 SGHRS and CDR2 YFSETQ. This CDR3 comprises 15 residues.

This clonotype has more than one count but fewer than ten. The gene calls are TRBV6-1 and TRBJ2-5; 7 bases agree with TRBD2. Losses at the gene ends were 7 bases for V and 5 bases for J; bases not matched to a gene: 13. The CDR3 loop spans 15 amino acids. CDR1 is MNHNS, CDR2 SASEGT, per germline. CDR3 in DNA: TGTGCCAGCACCCCTGGGGGGGAGTCTGTGGAGACCCAGTACTTC. Translation gives CASTPGGESVETQYF.

Ten or more counts support this clonotype. The chain is built from TRBV7-9 and TRBJ2-1; D remains ambiguous. The ends were cut back, 4 bases at V and 8 bases at J, with 9 bases in the middle. Germline CDR1 and CDR2: SEHNR and FQNEAQ (reference sequence). The CDR3 sequence is 12 residues long. Written as DNA, the CDR3 is TGTGCCAGCAGCTGGCGAGTGGATGAGCAGTTCTTC. Translation gives CASSWRVDEQFF.

The genes are TRBV5-4 and TRBJ2-1; 7 nucleotides agree with TRBD1. Trimming removed 3 bases from V and 2 bases from J; junction bases left unmatched: 2. Per the germline V gene, CDR1 is SGHNT and CDR2 is YYREEE (reference sequence). The CDR3 covers 14 residues. CDR3 nucleotides: TGTGCCAGCAGCTGGGACAGAGCCTACAATGAGCAGTTCTTC. Encoded protein: CASSWDRAYNEQFF.

In this sample, this clonotype turned up many times. This sequence joins TRBV15 and TRBJ2-2, with D possibly called TRBD1 or TRBD2 (6 bases each). In germline, CDR1 is LNHNV, CDR2 YYDKDF (reference sequence). Trimming cost V 1 base and J 6 bases, with 15 bases left between them. The CDR3 is 16 residues long. This CDR3 is CATSRGRGRMAGELFF. CDR3 nucleotides: TGTGCCACCAGCAGAGGACGGGGGCGGATGGCCGGGGAGCTGTTTTTT.

The chain combines TRBV7-9 with TRBJ1-1; tentatively, D is TRBD1 (6 bases). Trimming removed 0 bases at V and 1 base at J, with 9 bases between. The CDR3 sequence is 15 residues long. Looked up from germline, CDR1 is SEHNR and CDR2 is FQNEAQ (reference sequence). CDR3 sequence reads: CASSLAGTPNTEAFF. CDR3 bases: TGTGCCAGCAGCTTAGCGGGGACACCGAACACTGAAGCTTTCTTT.

This clonotype was detected a few times. The chain employs TRBV7-2 and TRBJ1-1, with D unclear. Trimming cost V 1 base and J 1 base, with 13 bases left between them. Germline lookup yields CDR1 SGHTA and CDR2 FQGNSA. There are 16 residues in the CDR3. This CDR3 is CASSLVMGSGNTEAFF. CDR3 coding DNA: TGTGCCAGCAGCTTAGTCATGGGGTCCGGGAACACTGAAGCTTTCTTT.

V is TRBV7-2 and J is TRBJ2-1; 7 bases align to TRBD2. The CDR3 runs 17 residues. Germline loops: CDR1 SGHTA, CDR2 FQGNSA. J gave up 3 bases and V 1 base, and 9 bases lay outside the gene matches. The CDR3 nucleotides are TGTGCCAGCAGCTTAGAGGCTCAAGCGGGGAGCTACAATGAGCAGTTCTTC. Encoded protein: CASSLEAQAGSYNEQFF.

V usage is TRBV7-2 and J usage is TRBJ2-1; either TRBD1 or TRBD2 may fit D (5 bases each). Between the trimmed V and J ends, which lost 1 base and 5 bases, there was a span of 9 bases. This CDR3 region has 14 residues. Germline-derived CDR1 and CDR2 are SGHTA and FQGNSA. In nucleotides, the CDR3 is TGTGCCAGCAGCTTAGGGGTGGGACACAATGAGCAGTTCTTC. Translated: CASSLGVGHNEQFF.

The chain is built from TRBV6-5 and TRBJ1-1; D gene uncertain. CDR3 size: 15 residues. Per germline, CDR1 MNHEY and CDR2 SVGAGI. V was clipped by 0 bases and J by 2 bases, with 10 bases between them. The CDR3 DNA sequence: TGTGCCAGCAGTTACTCGCCGGGAGATAACACTGAAGCTTTCTTT. Encoded protein: CASSYSPGDNTEAFF.

This clonotype was seen only a few times. The J gene is TRBJ2-5, the V gene TRBV12-5; D gene ambiguous. CDR1 is LGHNT, CDR2 FRNRAP, per germline. The CDR3 totals 13 residues. Trimming took 3 bases from V and 1 from J, leaving 6 bases between them. The CDR3 sequence: CASGFLPQETQYF. CDR3 coding DNA: TGTGCTAGTGGTTTCTTACCCCAAGAGACCCAGTACTTC.

A word on this clonotype: One end of the junction does not line up with germline, which may come from a read error. J is TRBJ1-6 and V is TRBV12-3 or TRBV12-4; D gene ambiguous. This CDR3 has 13 residues. CDR3 protein: CASSLSGGSPHHF. The CDR3, as DNA: TGTGCCAGCAGTTTATCTGGCGGCTCACCCCACCACTTT.

This clonotype has a count of ten or more. The V call is TRBV5-1, the J call TRBJ2-1; no clear D gene. With 5 bases removed from V and 0 bases from J, the gap between germline ends came to 12 bases. The CDR3 consists of 15 residues. Germline V gene sequence: CDR1 SGHRS, CDR2 YFSETQ. The CDR3: CASSSEPSSYNEQFF. The CDR3, as DNA: TGCGCCAGCAGTTCAGAACCGAGCTCCTACAATGAGCAGTTCTTC.

This sequence joins TRBV5-1 and TRBJ2-2; 7 bases are a match to TRBD1. The CDR3 is 15 residues long. Trimming cost V 6 bases and J 0 bases; bases outside gene matches: 5. CDR1 and CDR2 (germline): SGHRS, YFSETQ. CDR3 nucleotide sequence: TGCGCCAGCACCCGGGACAGCGCGAACACCGGGGAGCTGTTTTTT. This encodes CASTRDSANTGELFF. The variable domain in full, completed from reference TRBV5-1 and TRBJ2-2, reads KAGVTQTPRYLIKTRGQQVTLSCSPISGHRSVSWYQQTPGQGLQFLFEYFSETQRNKGNFPGRFSGRQFSNSRSEMNVSTLELGDSALYLCASTRDSANTGELFFGEGSRLTVL.

On this clonotype itself: With a much larger clone just one base away, this may be a read error. The CDR3 DNA follows: TGCGCCAGCAATTGGGACTCTTACAATGAGCAGTTCTTC. It translates to CASNWDSYNEQFF. V and J are TRBV5-1 and TRBJ2-1; TRBD2 might be the D (6 bases). The ends were cut back, 6 bases at V and 4 bases at J, with 11 bases in the middle. CDR1 is SGHRS, CDR2 YFSETQ, per germline. This CDR3 spans 13 amino acids. The full variable domain, rest sourced from reference TRBV5-1 and TRBJ2-1, is KAGVTQTPRYLIKTRGQQVTLSCSPISGHRSVSWYQQTPGQGLQFLFEYFSETQRNKGNFPGRFSGRQFSNSRSEMNVSTLELGDSALYLCASNWDSYNEQFFGPGTRLTVL.